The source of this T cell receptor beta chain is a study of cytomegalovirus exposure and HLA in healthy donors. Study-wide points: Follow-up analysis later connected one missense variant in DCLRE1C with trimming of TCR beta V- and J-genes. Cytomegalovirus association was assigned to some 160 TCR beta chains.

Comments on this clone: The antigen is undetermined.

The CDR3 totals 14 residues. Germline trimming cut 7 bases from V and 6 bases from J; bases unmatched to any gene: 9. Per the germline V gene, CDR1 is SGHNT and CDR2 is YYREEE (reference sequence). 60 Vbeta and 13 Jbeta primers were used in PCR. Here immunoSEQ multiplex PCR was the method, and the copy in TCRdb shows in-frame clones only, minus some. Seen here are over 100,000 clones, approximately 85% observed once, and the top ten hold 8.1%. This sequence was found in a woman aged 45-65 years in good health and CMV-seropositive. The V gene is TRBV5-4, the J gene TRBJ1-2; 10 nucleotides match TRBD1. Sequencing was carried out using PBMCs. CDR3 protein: CASRIGTGAHGYTF. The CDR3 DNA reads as TGTGCCAGCCGTATAGGGACAGGGGCCCATGGCTACACCTTC.